This T cell receptor (beta chain) stems from a study of shared clonotypes between healthy human individuals. Study-wide context: Donor composition was two women and three men, aged 18 to 49. Overall study findings and caveats: In the sorted subsets, rarefaction showed sequencing was incomplete despite large depth. Memory subsets generally showed lower estimated richness than naive subsets.

As defined, naive CD8 cells were CD45RO-negative and positively selected for CCR7, with terminally differentiated effector memory CD45RA+ cells excluded. A remark on this clone: Its antigen is unidentified.

CDR1 is SGHDT, CDR2 YYEEEE, per germline. Trimming removed 4 bases at V and 0 bases at J, with 7 bases between. The CDR3 length is 13 residues. Only in-frame clones appear in the TCRdb table, and some are missing; sequencing was by immunoSEQ multiplex PCR. The sample records nearly 2 million clones, just under 95% being singletons. This sequence joins TRBV5-6 and TRBJ1-1; the D is unclear. This sequence was found in a man aged 18-30 years in good health. Sample: naive CD8+ T cells sorted from blood. DNA for the CDR3: TGTGCCAGCAGCCCCTTTATGAACACTGAAGCTTTCTTT. This codes for CASSPFMNTEAFF.